This T cell receptor beta chain was sequenced in a study of T-cell reconstitution after alpha-beta-depleted transplantation in children. The CDR3 runs 12 residues. Trimming cost V 1 base and J 6 bases, with 7 bases left between them. The germline gives CDR1 DFQATT, CDR2 SNEGSKA (reference sequence). Study results and caveats: Two months or so post-transplant, alpha-beta T cells reportedly derived from several hundred expanded graft clones. Some patients' high day-60 TCRbeta diversity was attributed to recipient cells surviving conditioning. At one year after transplant, newly produced T cells mostly accounted for T-cell counts and diversity.

For this clonotype: Antigen specificity is unknown.

Researchers prepared the TCRbeta library using unique molecular identifiers, the study reports. TCRdb itself ran the PCR reads through MiXCR, one entry per CDR3 protein. There are fewer than 85,000 distinct CDR3 sequences in the sample; about 14% occur only once, and roughly 30% lies in the top ten. This receptor was taken from a male patient aged 2-15 years who had a stem cell transplant for acute lymphoblastic leukemia, so the T cells may come from the graft donor. The chain has TRBV20-1 and TRBJ2-4; D is unclear. The specimen was PBMCs, mostly from graft donor cells, collected 180 days after TCRalphabeta/CD19-depleted stem cell transplant. CDR3 region: CSARAAGNIQYF. The CDR3 DNA reads TGCAGTGCTAGAGCGGCAGGAAACATTCAGTACTTC.